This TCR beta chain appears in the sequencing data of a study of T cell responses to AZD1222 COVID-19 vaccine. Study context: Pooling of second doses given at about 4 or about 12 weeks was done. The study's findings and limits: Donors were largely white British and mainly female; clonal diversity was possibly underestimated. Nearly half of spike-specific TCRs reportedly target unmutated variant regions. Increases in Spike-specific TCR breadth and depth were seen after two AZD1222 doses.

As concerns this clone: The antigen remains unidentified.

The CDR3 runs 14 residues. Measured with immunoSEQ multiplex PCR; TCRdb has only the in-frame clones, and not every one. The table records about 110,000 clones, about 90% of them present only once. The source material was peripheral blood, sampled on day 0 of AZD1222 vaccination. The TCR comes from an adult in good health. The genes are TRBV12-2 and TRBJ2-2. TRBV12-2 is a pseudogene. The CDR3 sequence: CASRPWGRAGELFF. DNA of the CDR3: TGTGCAAGTCGCCCATGGGGTAGGGCAGGGGAGCTGTTTTTT.